This TCR beta chain was documented in a study of metastatic and nonmetastatic thyroid tumors. Study at large: The study looked at repertoires side by side in blood and in tumor or nodule tissue from malignant and benign thyroid patients. Notes on the study in general: In both blood and tumor samples, TCR beta diversity was reported significantly higher for malignant than benign nodules.

Treatment of any kind had been given to no patient before thyroid surgery. V was pared by 0 bases and J by 10 bases, with 16 bases between. The germline V gene encodes CDR1 MNHEY and CDR2 SMNVEV (reference sequence). This CDR3 comprises 14 residues. Original analysis: Clinicopathological groups of papillary thyroid cancer showed CDR3 differences that were used to build a distant-metastasis classifier. TCRdb reanalyzed the PCR reads with MiXCR. These V and J calls originate from TCRdb's pipeline instead of the authors' own analysis. The data show 30,000 to 35,000 clones, with over 15% seen just once and 6.5% to 8.5% held by the top ten. This clone was seen more than once but under ten times. The antigen remains unidentified.

The receptor was isolated from a female donor with papillary thyroid cancer or a benign thyroid nodule (not recorded which). Some clones in this sample may be carry-over from other donors' samples. The V gene is TRBV27, the J gene TRBJ2-7; D unclear. The sequenced sample consisted of blood. This CDR3 reads CASSLSTHPTSQYF. The CDR3 DNA reads TGTGCCAGCAGTTTATCTACTCACCCTACGAGCCAGTACTTC.